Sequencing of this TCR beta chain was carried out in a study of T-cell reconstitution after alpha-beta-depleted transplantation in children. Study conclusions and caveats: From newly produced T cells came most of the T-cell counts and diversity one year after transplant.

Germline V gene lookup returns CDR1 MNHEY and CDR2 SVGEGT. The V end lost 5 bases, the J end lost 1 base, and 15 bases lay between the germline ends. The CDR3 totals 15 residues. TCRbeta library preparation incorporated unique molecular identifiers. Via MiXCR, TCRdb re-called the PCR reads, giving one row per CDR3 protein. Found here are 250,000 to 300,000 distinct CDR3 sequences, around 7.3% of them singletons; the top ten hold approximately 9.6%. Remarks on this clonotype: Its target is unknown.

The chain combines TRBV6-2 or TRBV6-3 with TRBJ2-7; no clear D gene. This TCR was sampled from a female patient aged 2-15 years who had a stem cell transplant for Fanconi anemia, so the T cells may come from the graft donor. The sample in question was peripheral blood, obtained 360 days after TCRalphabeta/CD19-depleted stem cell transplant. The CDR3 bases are TGTGCCAGCAGTACCGCTAAGGGATGGTCCTACGAGCAGTACGTC. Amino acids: CASSTAKGWSYEQYV.